The source of this TCR beta chain is a study of blood T cell repertoires in COVID-19. Study details: The cDNA or gDNA used as material had been derived from T cells, B-cell-depleted T cells, or PBMCs.

In the study's own analysis: Reference gene primer amplification gave nucleated cell count estimates. Profiled with immunoSEQ multiplex PCR; TCRdb holds only in-frame clones, not every one. The V and J calls and clone size were taken over from that table, and D and trimming were inferred from the DNA. The sample includes 150,000 to 200,000 clones, 75% to 80% seen only once; the top ten take around 8.9%. This CDR3 is built from 16 residues. V was pared by 2 bases and J by 6 bases, with 14 bases between. Germline V lookup: CDR1 KGHSH, CDR2 LQKENI. The rearrangement joins TRBV18 to TRBJ1-6; the D gene is possibly TRBD1 (5 bases). The TCR originated in a woman aged 50 to 65 with active or convalescent COVID-19. Sequencing was done on a sample of peripheral blood. CDR3 amino acids: CASSPTINQGNSPLHF. CDR3 nucleotide sequence: TGTGCCAGCTCACCAACAATCAACCAGGGTAATTCACCCCTCCACTTT.